One sample yielded the 15 T cell receptor beta chains listed below, sequenced in a study of technical replicates of blood from a few donors. Assay used: immunoSEQ multiplex PCR; TCRdb lists only in-frame clones, some missing. Found here are about 16,000 clones, roughly 86% of them singletons; the top ten hold 9.5% to 11%. Sequences were obtained from PBMCs. These TCRs come from a human donor in good health.

The chain is built from TRBV11-3 and TRBJ2-1, with 9 bases lining up with TRBD1. The V gene's germline CDR1 is SGHNT and CDR2 YENEEA. CDR3 size: 18 residues. V lost 1 base, J lost 5 bases, and 12 bases stayed unmatched. For the CDR3, the DNA is TGTGCCAGCAGCTTAGCCCTCCGGGACAGGGAGCCCGACAATGAGCAGTTCTTC. Its translation: CASSLALRDREPDNEQFF.

By share, this clone counts as large. The rearrangement uses TRBV28 and TRBJ1-5, with a tentative D call TRBD1 (6 bases). CDR1 MDHEN and CDR2 SYDVKM come from the germline V gene. The length of the CDR3 is 16 residues. Deletions cut 3 bases from V and 5 bases from J, with 17 bases between. CDR3 protein: CASSFRRGGLDQPQHF. CDR3 coding DNA: TGTGCCAGCAGTTTCCGGAGGGGGGGCTTGGATCAGCCCCAGCATTTT.

The chain's CDR3 is CASSDLSGSAYNEQFF. CDR3 DNA: TGCGCCAGCAGTGACCTTAGCGGGAGCGCCTACAATGAGCAGTTCTTC. The chain carries TRBV10-2 and TRBJ2-1, with 9 nucleotides matching TRBD2. V lost 3 bases and J lost 2; bases outside the gene matches: 5. Germline assignment: CDR1 WSHSY and CDR2 SAAADI. This CDR3 is 16 amino acids long.

The CDR3 sequence: CASSYTGGYEQYF. CDR3 bases: TGTGCCAGCAGCTATACAGGGGGCTACGAGCAGTACTTC. The chain links TRBV11-3 to TRBJ2-7; 8 positions agree with TRBD1. Germline V lookup: CDR1 SGHNT, CDR2 YENEEA. J gave up 3 bases and V 4 bases, and 2 bases lay outside the gene matches. The CDR3 covers 13 residues.

V gene TRBV28 combines with J gene TRBJ2-1; TRBD2 matches 14 bases. Germline V gives CDR1 MDHEN, CDR2 SYDVKM. The length of the CDR3 is 17 residues. V was pared by 11 bases and J by 1 base, with 10 bases of the junction left unmatched. CDR3 sequence (DNA): TGTGCCCGAAGGGGACTAGCGGGAGTAGGTTCCTACAATGAGCAGTTCTTC. Amino acids: CARRGLAGVGSYNEQFF.

This clone showed up just a few times. The V gene is TRBV7-9, the J gene TRBJ2-1, with 14 nucleotides matching TRBD2. The CDR3 contains 16 residues. Germline V gives CDR1 SEHNR, CDR2 FQNEAQ (reference sequence). Losses at the gene ends were 5 bases for V and 6 bases for J; bases not matched to a gene: 6. CDR3 nucleotides: TGTGCCAGCAGCCTCCCGGGACTAGCGGGAGTCAATGAGCAGTTCTTC. Amino acid sequence: CASSLPGLAGVNEQFF.

The chain is built from TRBV7-2 and TRBJ2-2; no definite D call. CDR1 SGHTA and CDR2 FQGNSA come from the germline V gene. The ends were cut back, 1 base at V and 5 bases at J, with 14 bases in the middle. The CDR3 runs 16 residues. CDR3 DNA: TGTGCCAGCAGCTTAGTCTTGTTATTTGTTACCGGGGAGCTGTTTTTT. Protein sequence: CASSLVLLFVTGELFF.

J is TRBJ1-5 and V is TRBV6-6; D perhaps matches TRBD1 (6 bases). V lost 6 bases, J lost 7 bases, and 16 bases lay in between. The CDR3 spans 14 residues. Per germline, CDR1 MNHNY and CDR2 SVGAGI (reference sequence). The CDR3 DNA follows: TGTGCCAGCAGCCGAGGGGGTACGAGCCAGCCCCAGCATTTT. Its protein is CASSRGGTSQPQHF.

The rearrangement uses TRBV29-1 and TRBJ2-7, with a weak D call TRBD2 (5 bases). Germline loops: CDR1 SQVTM, CDR2 ANQGSEA. CDR3 length: 12 residues. V was clipped by 4 bases and J by 5 bases, with 12 bases between them. The CDR3: CSVGATGNEQYF. CDR3 nucleotides: TGCAGCGTTGGGGCTACCGGGAACGAGCAGTACTTC.

The chain uses TRBV29-1 and TRBJ1-1; D remains unclear. Germline CDR1 and CDR2: SQVTM and ANQGSEA. V shed 6 bases and J shed 0 bases, with 11 bases lying between them. The CDR3 loop spans 13 amino acids. The CDR3 is CSVEESMNTEAFF. Here the CDR3 DNA reads TGCAGCGTCGAGGAGTCAATGAACACTGAAGCTTTCTTT.

This rearrangement joins TRBV5-1 to TRBJ2-3; 7 nucleotides match TRBD2. Per germline, CDR1 SGHRS and CDR2 YFSETQ. V shed 4 bases and J 6 bases; nucleotides not matched to a gene: 8. The CDR3 has 14 amino acids. CDR3: CASSLRGGSDTQYF. The CDR3 nucleotides read TGCGCCAGCAGCCTCCGGGGCGGGAGTGATACGCAGTATTTT.

The chain uses TRBV25-1 and TRBJ2-7, with D perhaps matching TRBD1 (6 bases). The germline V gene encodes CDR1 MGHDK and CDR2 SYGVNS. The V end was cut by 5 bases, the J end by 3 bases, with 14 bases between. The CDR3 has 14 residues. CDR3 protein: CASSPRGLDYEQYF. The CDR3 nucleotides are TGTGCCAGCAGTCCCAGGGGCCTGGACTACGAGCAGTACTTC.

The chain couples TRBV5-1 to TRBJ2-2, with 14 bases that match TRBD2. The CDR3 loop spans 15 amino acids. V shed 4 bases, J shed 6 bases, and the junction held 2 bases outside the gene matches. Germline CDR1 reads SGHRS; CDR2 reads YFSETQ. In nucleotides, the CDR3 is TGCGCCAGCAGCGCGGGACTAGCGGGAGCCGGGGAGCTGTTTTTT. This translates into CASSAGLAGAGELFF.

V and J are TRBV5-4 and TRBJ2-7, with TRBD2 matching 7 bases. Trimming at V came to 3 bases and at J to 5 bases, leaving 8 bases not matched to a gene. Germline CDR1 and CDR2: SGHNT and YYREEE (reference sequence). The CDR3 contains 14 residues. This chain's CDR3 is CASSSWRETDEQYF. Here the CDR3 DNA reads TGTGCCAGCAGCTCTTGGCGGGAGACCGACGAGCAGTACTTC.

V usage is TRBV4-2 and J usage is TRBJ1-5; perhaps TRBD1 as D (5 bases). Trimming shortened V by 0 bases and J by 7 bases, and 13 bases separated the two germline ends. This CDR3 spans 15 amino acids. The germline gives CDR1 LGHNA, CDR2 YNFKEQ. CDR3 amino acids: CASSQDGGAGQPQHF. The DNA for the CDR3 is TGTGCCAGCAGCCAAGATGGAGGGGCTGGGCAGCCCCAGCATTTT.